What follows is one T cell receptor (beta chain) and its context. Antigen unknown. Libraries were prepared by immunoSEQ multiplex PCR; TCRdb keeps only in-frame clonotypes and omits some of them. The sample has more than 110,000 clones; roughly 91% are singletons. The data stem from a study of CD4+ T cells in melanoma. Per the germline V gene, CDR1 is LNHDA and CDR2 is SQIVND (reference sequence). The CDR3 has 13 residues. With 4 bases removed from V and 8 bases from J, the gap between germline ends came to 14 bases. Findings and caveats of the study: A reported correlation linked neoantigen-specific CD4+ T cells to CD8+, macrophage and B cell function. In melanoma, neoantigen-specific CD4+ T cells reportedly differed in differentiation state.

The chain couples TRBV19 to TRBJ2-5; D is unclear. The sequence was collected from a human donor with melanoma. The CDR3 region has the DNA TGTGCCAGTAGTACGGGCCGTGGGGTAACCCAGTACTTC. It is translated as CASSTGRGVTQYF. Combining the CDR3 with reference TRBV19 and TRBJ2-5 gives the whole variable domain DGGITQSPKYLFRKEGQNVTLSCEQNLNHDAMYWYRQDPGQGLRLIYYSQIVNDFQKGDIAEGYSVSREKKESFPLTVTSAQKNPTAFYLCASSTGRGVTQYFGPGTRLLVL.